This T cell receptor beta chain was sequenced for a study of blood T cell repertoires in COVID-19. In the study's own analysis: Estimates of nucleated cell counts were drawn from the amplification of reference gene primers. The method was immunoSEQ multiplex PCR; TCRdb's version includes in-frame clones alone and lacks a portion of them. The V and J calls and clone size were taken over from that table, and D and trimming were inferred from the DNA. The sample has 60,000 to 90,000 clones, around four fifths seen once. Comments on this clone: The sample holds other DNA sequences that translate to the same CDR3.

The CDR3 spans 15 residues. The ends were cut back, 4 bases at V and 1 base at J, with 10 bases in the middle. CDR1 and CDR2 (germline): KGHDR, SFDVKD. The sequenced material came from peripheral blood. The origin of this receptor is a man aged 55 to 69 with acute or convalescent COVID-19. This rearrangement joins TRBV24-1 to TRBJ2-1; possibly TRBD1 for D (6 bases). For the CDR3, the DNA is TGTGCCACCAGTGACCTCAGGGGATCCTACAATGAGCAGTTCTTC. Translating gives CATSDLRGSYNEQFF.